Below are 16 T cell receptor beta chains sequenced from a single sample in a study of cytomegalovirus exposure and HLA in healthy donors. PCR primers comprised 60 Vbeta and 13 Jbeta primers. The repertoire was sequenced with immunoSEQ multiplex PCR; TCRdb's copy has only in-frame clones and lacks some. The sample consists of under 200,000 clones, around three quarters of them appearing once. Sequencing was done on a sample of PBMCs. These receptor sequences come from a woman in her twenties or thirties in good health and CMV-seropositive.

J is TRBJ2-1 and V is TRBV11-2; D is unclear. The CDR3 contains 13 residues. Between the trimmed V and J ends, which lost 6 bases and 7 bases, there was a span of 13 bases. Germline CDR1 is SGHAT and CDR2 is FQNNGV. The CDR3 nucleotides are TGTGCCAGCAGGCTTCGGGTTCTAAATGAGCAGTTCTTC. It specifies CASRLRVLNEQFF.

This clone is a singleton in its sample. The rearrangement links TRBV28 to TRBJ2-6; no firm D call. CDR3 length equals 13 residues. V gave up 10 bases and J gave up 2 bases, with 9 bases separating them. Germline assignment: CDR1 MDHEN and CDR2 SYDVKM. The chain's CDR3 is CATDRAGANVLTF. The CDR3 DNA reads TGTGCCACTGATAGAGCTGGGGCCAACGTCCTGACTTTC.

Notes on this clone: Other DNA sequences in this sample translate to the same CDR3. CDR3 sequence: CASRRDRGRFTEAFF. The CDR3 bases are TGTGCCAGCAGAAGGGACAGGGGACGATTCACTGAAGCTTTCTTT. The chain carries TRBV6-5 and TRBJ1-1; 10 positions match TRBD1. Germline CDR1 MNHEY, CDR2 SVGAGI. After removal of 6 bases from V and 4 bases from J, the junction contained 8 bases not matched to a gene. This CDR3 is built from 15 residues.

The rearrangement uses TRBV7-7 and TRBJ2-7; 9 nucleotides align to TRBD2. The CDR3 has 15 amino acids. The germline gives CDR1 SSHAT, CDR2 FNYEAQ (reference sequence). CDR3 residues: CASGKRLADTYEQYF. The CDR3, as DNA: TGTGCTAGCGGGAAAAGACTAGCGGATACCTACGAGCAGTACTTC. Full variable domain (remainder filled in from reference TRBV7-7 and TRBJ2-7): GAGVSQSPRYKVTKRGQDVTLRCDPISSHATLYWYQQALGQGPEFLTYFNYEAQPDKSGLPSDRFSAERPEGSISTLTIQRTEQRDSAMYRCASGKRLADTYEQYFGPGTRLTVT.

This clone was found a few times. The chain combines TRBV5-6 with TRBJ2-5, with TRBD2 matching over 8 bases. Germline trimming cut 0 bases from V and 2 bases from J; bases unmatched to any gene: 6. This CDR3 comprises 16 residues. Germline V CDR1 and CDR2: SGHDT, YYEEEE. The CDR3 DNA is TGTGCCAGCAGCTTGGGTGGCGGGGGGACTCAAGAGACCCAGTACTTC. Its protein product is CASSLGGGGTQETQYF.

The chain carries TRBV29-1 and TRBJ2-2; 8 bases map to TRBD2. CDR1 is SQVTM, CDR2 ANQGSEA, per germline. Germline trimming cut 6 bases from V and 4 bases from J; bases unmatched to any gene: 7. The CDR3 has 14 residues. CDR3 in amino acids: CSVKGAGVTGELFF. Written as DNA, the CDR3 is TGCAGCGTGAAGGGAGCGGGAGTCACCGGGGAGCTGTTTTTT.

CDR3 sequence: CASSLEGLTGELFF. The CDR3 DNA sequence: TGTGCCAGCAGTTTGGAGGGGCTCACCGGGGAGCTGTTTTTT. The chain joins TRBV27 to TRBJ2-2, with D possibly being TRBD2 (6 bases). The CDR3 is 14 amino acids. CDR1 and CDR2 (germline): MNHEY, SMNVEV (reference sequence). V lost 3 bases and J 4 bases, leaving 9 bases between the germline ends.

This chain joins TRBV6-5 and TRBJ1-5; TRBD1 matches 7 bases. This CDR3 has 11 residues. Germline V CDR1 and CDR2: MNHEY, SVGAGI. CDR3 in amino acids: CATGDNQPQHF. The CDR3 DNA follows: TGTGCAACAGGGGACAATCAGCCCCAGCATTTT.

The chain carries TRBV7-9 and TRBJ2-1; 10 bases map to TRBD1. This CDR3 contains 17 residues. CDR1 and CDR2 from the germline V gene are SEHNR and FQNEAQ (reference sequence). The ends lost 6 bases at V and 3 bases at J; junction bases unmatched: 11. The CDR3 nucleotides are TGTGCCAGCAGTTTCGGTCCTCGGGACAGGGGCTACAATGAGCAGTTCTTC. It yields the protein CASSFGPRDRGYNEQFF.

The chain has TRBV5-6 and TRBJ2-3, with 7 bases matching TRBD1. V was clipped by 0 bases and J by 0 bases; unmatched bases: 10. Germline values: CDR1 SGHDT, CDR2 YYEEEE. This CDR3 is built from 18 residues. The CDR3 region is CASSLAVAGGPSTDTQYF. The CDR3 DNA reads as TGTGCCAGCAGCTTGGCCGTAGCAGGGGGTCCTAGCACAGATACGCAGTATTTT.

As DNA, the CDR3 is TGTGCCAGCAGTGTCGGGACAAACTCCTGGAACACTGAAGCTTTCTTT. As protein: CASSVGTNSWNTEAFF. This chain links TRBV6-1 with TRBJ1-1, with D possibly TRBD1 on 6 matching bases. Trimming shortened V by 4 bases and J by 1 base, and 16 bases separated the two germline ends. The CDR3 totals 16 residues. Germline V gives CDR1 MNHNS, CDR2 SASEGT.

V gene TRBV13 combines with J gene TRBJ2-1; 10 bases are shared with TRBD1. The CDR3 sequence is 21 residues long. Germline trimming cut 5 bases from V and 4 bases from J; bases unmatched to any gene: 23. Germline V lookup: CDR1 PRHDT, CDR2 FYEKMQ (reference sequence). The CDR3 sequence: CASSPYRDRGSSPPLYNEQFF. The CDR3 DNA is TGTGCCAGCAGCCCCTACCGGGACAGGGGAAGTTCCCCCCCGTTATACAATGAGCAGTTCTTC.

The CDR3 protein is CASSPRAGIYQETQYF. The CDR3 DNA follows: TGTGCCAGCAGTCCTAGGGCAGGGATCTACCAAGAGACCCAGTACTTC. V is TRBV27 and J is TRBJ2-5; tentatively, D is TRBD1 (5 bases). CDR3 length equals 16 residues. Germline V gene sequence: CDR1 MNHEY, CDR2 SMNVEV (reference sequence). Trimming took 5 bases from V and 0 from J, leaving 16 bases between them.

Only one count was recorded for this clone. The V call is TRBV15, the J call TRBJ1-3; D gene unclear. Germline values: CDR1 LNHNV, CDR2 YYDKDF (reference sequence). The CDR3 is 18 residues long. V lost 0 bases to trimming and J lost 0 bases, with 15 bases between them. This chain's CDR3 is CATSRDQRRLSSGNTIYF. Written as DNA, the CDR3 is TGTGCCACCAGCAGAGATCAACGCCGTTTGAGCTCTGGAAACACCATATATTTT.

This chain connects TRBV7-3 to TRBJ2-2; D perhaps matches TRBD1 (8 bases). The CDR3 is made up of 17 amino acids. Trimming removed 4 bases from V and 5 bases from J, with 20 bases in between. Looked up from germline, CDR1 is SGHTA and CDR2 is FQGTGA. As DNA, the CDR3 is TGTGCCAGCAGCTCCCGCTTAGACAGGGGAGGGACCGGGGAGCTGTTTTTT. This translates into CASSSRLDRGGTGELFF.

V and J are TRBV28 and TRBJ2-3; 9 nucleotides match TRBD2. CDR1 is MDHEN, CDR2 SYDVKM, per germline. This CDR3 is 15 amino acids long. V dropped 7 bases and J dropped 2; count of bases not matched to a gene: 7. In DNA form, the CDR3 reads TGTGCCAGCAAAAAAGCGGGGGGCGCCACAGATACGCAGTATTTT. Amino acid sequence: CASKKAGGATDTQYF.